This passage covers 26 T cell receptor beta chains from one sample sequenced in a study of blood T cell repertoires in COVID-19. Measured with immunoSEQ multiplex PCR; TCRdb has only the in-frame clones, and not every one. The sample consists of a few hundred thousand clones, around 83% of them appearing once. Sequencing was carried out using peripheral blood. The receptors were sampled from an older man with acute or convalescent COVID-19.

This clone appeared once. The chain couples TRBV5-6 to TRBJ1-1, with 7 positions matching TRBD1. CDR1 is SGHDT, CDR2 YYEEEE, per germline. The CDR3 is made up of 16 amino acids. V dropped 0 bases and J dropped 3; count of bases not matched to a gene: 8. In DNA form, the CDR3 reads TGTGCCAGCAGCTTGGCCCTACAGGGGACGGACACTGAAGCTTTCTTT. This sequence encodes CASSLALQGTDTEAFF.

This clone occurred a few times. This chain joins TRBV7-2 and TRBJ1-2; 8 bases align to TRBD1. The CDR3 contains 14 residues. J was trimmed by 4 bases and V by 5 bases; bases with no gene match: 6. Germline CDR1 reads SGHTA; CDR2 reads FQGNSA. The CDR3 spells CASSPDRGPYGYTF. As DNA, the CDR3 is TGTGCCAGCAGCCCAGACAGGGGACCCTATGGCTACACCTTC.

V is TRBV5-6 and J is TRBJ1-2; weak D call: TRBD1 (5 bases). Trimming shortened V by 2 bases and J by 7 bases, and 21 bases separated the two germline ends. The length of the CDR3 is 16 residues. Germline values: CDR1 SGHDT, CDR2 YYEEEE. The CDR3 DNA is TGTGCCAGCAGCTTAGTAGTTACAGGCCCCGCACGTGGCTACACCTTC. Translated: CASSLVVTGPARGYTF. Full variable domain (rest looked up from reference TRBV5-6 and TRBJ1-2): DAGVTQSPTHLIKTRGQQVTLRCSPKSGHDTVSWYQQALGQGPQFIFQYYEEEERQRGNFPDRFSGHQFPNYSSELNVNALLLGDSALYLCASSLVVTGPARGYTFGSGTRLTVV.

This clone appeared once. V and J are TRBV6-6 and TRBJ2-3, with 7 bases that match TRBD2. The J segment lost 5 bases and the V segment lost 2 bases, leaving 1 base of the junction unmatched. The CDR3 totals 13 residues. Germline CDR1 is MNHNY and CDR2 is SVGAGI (reference sequence). CDR3 loop: CASSYREGDTQYF. In DNA form, the CDR3 reads TGTGCCAGCAGTTACAGGGAGGGAGATACGCAGTATTTT.

The chain has TRBV2 and TRBJ1-1; 9 bases match TRBD1. Looked up from germline, CDR1 is SNHLY and CDR2 is FYNNEI. The ends lost 5 bases at V and 5 bases at J; junction bases unmatched: 6. The CDR3 contains 14 residues. The CDR3 nucleotides are TGTGCCAGCAGTATGACAGGGGGTGGTACTGAAGCTTTCTTT. It translates to CASSMTGGGTEAFF.

The chain employs TRBV30 and TRBJ1-1; TRBD1 matches at 7 bases. Unmatched junction bases numbered 3, after V lost 3 bases and J lost 5 bases. The CDR3 is made up of 12 amino acids. Germline V gene data show CDR1 as GTSNPN and CDR2 as SVGIG (reference sequence). The CDR3 DNA sequence: TGTGCCTGGAGAGAGACAGGGACTGAAGCTTTCTTT. Protein product: CAWRETGTEAFF.

The V gene is TRBV3-1 (or the pseudogene TRBV3-2), the J gene TRBJ2-1; 8 bases match TRBD2. V trimming: 4 bases; J trimming: 0 bases; junction bases outside the gene matches: 2. The CDR3 is 15 residues long. CDR1 and CDR2 from the germline V gene are LGHDT and YNNKEL (reference sequence). CDR3 sequence: CASSPSGGSYNEQFF. CDR3 in DNA: TGTGCCAGCAGCCCAAGCGGGGGCTCCTACAATGAGCAGTTCTTC.

The chain combines TRBV6-4 with TRBJ2-2, with TRBD2 identical over 7 bases. V shed 2 bases, J shed 9 bases, and the junction held 9 bases outside the gene matches. Germline lookup yields CDR1 MRHNA and CDR2 SNTAGT. This CDR3 has 15 amino acids. In nucleotides, the CDR3 is TGTGCCAGCAGTGACCTAGGATCGGGAGGTAGGGAGCTGTTTTTT. This codes for CASSDLGSGGRELFF.

The rearrangement links TRBV6-5 to TRBJ2-7, with a possible D match to TRBD1 (5 bases). CDR1 and CDR2 from the germline V gene are MNHEY and SVGAGI. The CDR3 consists of 16 residues. V lost 2 bases to trimming and J lost 7 bases, with 21 bases between them. CDR3 DNA: TGTGCCAGCAGTTACGTCTCGGCAGGGTTATCACGGGAGCAGTACTTC. Encoded protein: CASSYVSAGLSREQYF.

This chain connects TRBV24-1 to TRBJ1-2, with 7 bases that match TRBD1. V trimming: 7 bases; J trimming: 5 bases; junction bases outside the gene matches: 6. This CDR3 is 13 amino acids long. Germline lookup yields CDR1 KGHDR and CDR2 SFDVKD. CDR3 nucleotides: TGTGCCACCAGGAAGACAGGGTCGTATGGCTACACCTTC. Translated: CATRKTGSYGYTF.

The chain has TRBV25-1 and TRBJ1-1; perhaps TRBD1 as D (5 bases). V gave up 3 bases and J gave up 1 base, with 9 bases separating them. The CDR3 totals 14 residues. Germline-derived CDR1 and CDR2 are MGHDK and SYGVNS. In DNA, the CDR3 is TGTGCCAGCAGTGAGCCAGACAGGAACACTGAAGCTTTCTTT. Amino acid sequence: CASSEPDRNTEAFF.

In DNA form, the CDR3 reads TGTGCCAGCAGCATCGGTCGGGTAATCACAGATACGCAGTATTTT. Its protein is CASSIGRVITDTQYF. The gene calls are TRBV5-8 and TRBJ2-3; no definite D call. Germline CDR1 is SGHTS and CDR2 is YDEGEE. This CDR3 is built from 15 residues. V was cut by 4 bases and J by 2 bases, with 14 bases left in between.

The rearrangement links TRBV3-1 (or the pseudogene TRBV3-2) to TRBJ2-7; D is unresolved. Germline V lookup: CDR1 LGHDT, CDR2 YNNKEL (reference sequence). V lost 1 base and J lost 4, with 8 bases in between. This CDR3 has 13 residues. CDR3 sequence: CASSQVSSYEQYF. The CDR3 DNA reads TGTGCCAGCAGCCAAGTGTCCTCTTACGAGCAGTACTTC.

The gene calls are TRBV29-1 and TRBJ1-1; unclear D gene. Germline V gene sequence: CDR1 SQVTM, CDR2 ANQGSEA. The germline V and J ends were trimmed by 5 bases and 0 bases, with 13 bases remaining between them. The CDR3 has 14 residues. The CDR3 sequence: CSVSSGYLNTEAFF. The CDR3 nucleotides read TGCAGCGTTTCCTCAGGATATTTGAACACTGAAGCTTTCTTT.

The DNA of the CDR3 is TGTGCCACCAGTGATGGCCAGGGGTGGGGCTACACCTTC. Residues: CATSDGQGWGYTF. The chain combines TRBV24-1 with TRBJ1-2; TRBD1 is a possible D gene (6 bases). The CDR3 totals 13 residues. Per the germline V gene, CDR1 is KGHDR and CDR2 is SFDVKD. Trimming pared 3 bases from V and 8 bases from J, leaving 12 bases between.

V and J are TRBV5-1 and TRBJ2-3; TRBD2 might be the D (5 bases). CDR1 and CDR2 (germline): SGHRS, YFSETQ. Trimming took 4 bases from V and 4 from J, leaving 16 bases between them. The CDR3 sequence is 15 residues long. This CDR3 is CASSHLPQEADTQYF. The CDR3 region has the DNA TGCGCCAGCAGCCATTTACCCCAGGAGGCAGATACGCAGTATTTT.

This clone was detected a few times. This chain uses TRBV3-1 (or the pseudogene TRBV3-2) with TRBJ1-2, with no clear D. This CDR3 is built from 14 residues. Germline V gene sequence: CDR1 LGHDT, CDR2 YNNKEL (reference sequence). V was clipped by 4 bases and J by 4 bases, with 13 bases between them. The CDR3: CASSRGNEGYGYTF. The DNA for the CDR3 is TGTGCCAGCAGCCGCGGGAATGAGGGCTATGGCTACACCTTC.

This chain uses TRBV30 with TRBJ1-2, with a tentative D call TRBD1 (5 bases). Trimming stripped 2 bases from V and 0 bases from J, with 7 bases between. Looked up from germline, CDR1 is GTSNPN and CDR2 is SVGIG (reference sequence). The CDR3 has 13 amino acids. DNA for the CDR3: TGTGCCTGGAGTTTGGACACTAACTATGGCTACACCTTC. The encoded protein is CAWSLDTNYGYTF. Full variable domain (missing parts from reference TRBV30 and TRBJ1-2): SQTIHQWPATLVQPVGSPLSLECTVEGTSNPNLYWYRQAAGRGLQLLFYSVGIGQISSEVPQNLSASRPQDRQFILSSKKLLLSDSGFYLCAWSLDTNYGYTFGSGTRLTVV.

This chain joins TRBV7-8 and TRBJ2-7, with 10 bases that match TRBD1. This CDR3 is built from 15 residues. Unmatched junction bases numbered 3, after V lost 0 bases and J lost 4 bases. Germline CDR1 and CDR2: SGHVS and FQNEAQ. The CDR3: CASSLAGDRGYEQYF. The DNA of the CDR3 is TGTGCCAGCAGCTTAGCGGGGGACAGGGGTTACGAGCAGTACTTC.

The V and J genes are TRBV19 and TRBJ2-7; 11 nucleotides match TRBD1. Per the germline V gene, CDR1 is LNHDA and CDR2 is SQIVND (reference sequence). CDR3 size: 17 residues. V shed 1 base and J 3 bases; nucleotides not matched to a gene: 8. CDR3 bases: TGTGCCAGTAGTATAGGGACAGGGGGCATGGGGATCTACGAGCAGTACTTC. It translates to CASSIGTGGMGIYEQYF.

The chain carries TRBV12-3 or TRBV12-4 and TRBJ2-7, with no clear D. Trimming took off 0 bases at V and 6 bases at J, with 9 bases between the two ends. The CDR3 has 13 amino acids. CDR3 nucleotide sequence: TGTGCCAGCAGTTTAGCACTGTTTCGCGAGCAGTACTTC. Translating it yields CASSLALFREQYF.

The genes are TRBV6-2 or TRBV6-3 and TRBJ2-2, with 7 bases identical to TRBD1. The V segment lost 4 bases and the J segment 0 bases; nucleotides outside the gene matches: 5. Germline CDR1 reads MNHEY; CDR2 reads SVGEGT. The CDR3 length is 16 residues. The CDR3 loop reads CASSSTGAANTGELFF. CDR3 DNA: TGTGCCAGCAGTTCTACAGGGGCCGCGAACACCGGGGAGCTGTTTTTT.

The V and J genes are TRBV14 and TRBJ2-4, with TRBD1 identical over 8 bases. This CDR3 has 17 amino acids. The germline V gene encodes CDR1 SGHDN and CDR2 FVKESK. Losses at the gene ends were 4 bases for V and 2 bases for J; bases not matched to a gene: 10. CDR3 protein: CASSPFGQGTTKNIQYF. In DNA form, the CDR3 reads TGTGCCAGCAGCCCATTTGGACAGGGAACAACCAAAAACATTCAGTACTTC.

The CDR3 reads CASSQRGGTGANVLTF. Written as DNA, the CDR3 is TGTGCCAGCAGCCAGCGAGGGGGCACTGGGGCCAACGTCCTGACTTTC. The chain uses TRBV7-2 and TRBJ2-6, with TRBD1 identical over 7 bases. Germline CDR1 SGHTA, CDR2 FQGNSA. The CDR3 runs to 16 residues. After removal of 5 bases from V and 2 bases from J, the junction contained 6 bases not matched to a gene.

V is TRBV27 and J is TRBJ1-2; tentatively, D is TRBD1 (6 bases). The V end was cut by 4 bases, the J end by 3 bases, with 12 bases between. Per germline, CDR1 MNHEY and CDR2 SMNVEV (reference sequence). The CDR3 is 14 amino acids. CDR3 nucleotide sequence: TGTGCCAGCAGTTCGATGAACAGGGACTATGGCTACACCTTC. Protein sequence: CASSSMNRDYGYTF.

This clone was picked up a small number of times. The chain combines TRBV24-1 with TRBJ2-1; possible D gene TRBD1, 5 bases. Between the trimmed V and J ends, which lost 1 base and 4 bases, there was a span of 10 bases. In germline, CDR1 is KGHDR, CDR2 SFDVKD. CDR3 length: 15 residues. CDR3 loop: CATSDFGQGYNEQFF. CDR3 coding DNA: TGTGCCACCAGTGATTTTGGGCAGGGATACAATGAGCAGTTCTTC.